One and the same sample provided the 20 T cell receptor beta chains below, sequenced in a study of response to subunit inactivated influenza vaccine. TCRdb analysed the RT-PCR reads with MiXCR anew, one entry per CDR3 protein. The data contain 860,000 or so distinct CDR3 sequences, about 20% of them singletons. Specimen: PBMCs from blood, collected around 5 days after vaccination. These receptors were collected from a man aged 50-60 years who received an inactivated influenza vaccine.

A few counts support this clonotype. The CDR3 spells CASSLTPFRSGNIQYF. The CDR3 DNA reads as TGTGCCAGCAGTTTAACCCCTTTTAGGAGCGGGAACATTCAGTACTTC. V is TRBV28 and J is TRBJ2-4, with a weak D call TRBD2 (6 bases). Between the trimmed V and J ends, which lost 2 bases and 7 bases, there was a span of 18 bases. Germline loops: CDR1 MDHEN, CDR2 SYDVKM. CDR3 size: 16 residues. The full variable domain, with the rest looked up from reference TRBV28 and TRBJ2-4, is DVKVTQSSRYLVKRTGEKVFLECVQDMDHENMFWYRQDPGLGLRLIYFSYDVKMKEKGDIPEGYSVSREKKERFSLILESASTNQTSMYLCASSLTPFRSGNIQYFGAGTRLSVL.

This clonotype was found a few times. The V call is TRBV20-1, the J call TRBJ2-2; possible D gene TRBD1, 5 bases. Trimming took 6 bases from V and 6 from J, leaving 14 bases between them. The CDR3 spans 13 residues. Germline CDR1 DFQATT, CDR2 SNEGSKA (reference sequence). CDR3 protein: CSAPDKPSGELFF. CDR3 in DNA: TGCAGTGCCCCGGACAAGCCCTCCGGGGAGCTGTTTTTT.

This clonotype was picked up many times. The V gene is TRBV5-1, the J gene TRBJ2-5; the D call may be TRBD1 or TRBD2 (5 bases each). The V end lost 4 bases, the J end lost 0 bases, and 13 bases lay between the germline ends. CDR1 is SGHRS, CDR2 YFSETQ, per germline. The CDR3 runs to 15 residues. The CDR3 region is CASSIFGTYQETQYF. CDR3 nucleotide sequence: TGCGCCAGCAGCATCTTCGGGACCTACCAAGAGACCCAGTACTTC.

This clonotype is a singleton in its sample. V usage is TRBV2 and J usage is TRBJ2-5; 8 nucleotides line up with TRBD1. Looked up from germline, CDR1 is SNHLY and CDR2 is FYNNEI. The V segment lost 8 bases and the J segment 2 bases; nucleotides outside the gene matches: 4. CDR3 size: 13 residues. CDR3 sequence reads: CASAGQVQETQYF. The CDR3 DNA is TGTGCCAGCGCGGGACAGGTTCAAGAGACCCAGTACTTC.

In this sample, this clonotype turned up a few times. This rearrangement joins TRBV5-1 to TRBJ2-4; 11 bases map to TRBD1. J was trimmed by 7 bases and V by 3 bases; bases with no gene match: 9. The CDR3 totals 16 residues. Germline V lookup: CDR1 SGHRS, CDR2 YFSETQ. The CDR3 is CASSSTAGQGENIQYF. CDR3 sequence (DNA): TGCGCCAGCAGCTCCACAGCGGGACAGGGGGAGAACATTCAGTACTTC.

This clonotype was seen at least ten times. The V and J genes are TRBV20-1 and TRBJ2-3, with D tentatively TRBD1 (6 bases). CDR3 length equals 16 residues. The V and J ends lost 0 bases and 2 bases respectively, with 15 bases between them. Looked up from germline, CDR1 is DFQATT and CDR2 is SNEGSKA (reference sequence). The CDR3 sequence is CSARDLRQGNTDTQYF. The CDR3 coding sequence is TGCAGTGCTAGAGATCTTCGGCAGGGGAACACAGATACGCAGTATTTT.

This clonotype was seen only a few times. The V call is TRBV27, the J call TRBJ2-7; TRBD1 aligns across 7 bases. This CDR3 has 17 residues. CDR1 and CDR2 from the germline V gene are MNHEY and SMNVEV (reference sequence). Trimming at V came to 2 bases and at J to 3 bases, leaving 13 bases not matched to a gene. In DNA, the CDR3 is TGTGCCAGCAGTTTAAGGGGCTCCGGGACAGCGTACTACGAGCAGTACTTC. This gives the protein CASSLRGSGTAYYEQYF.

This chain connects TRBV6-1 to TRBJ2-2, with TRBD2 matching 12 bases. Trimming removed 6 bases from V and 3 bases from J; junction bases left unmatched: 8. The germline gives CDR1 MNHNS, CDR2 SASEGT. The CDR3 totals 17 residues. In DNA, the CDR3 is TGTGCCAGCAGCATTAGACTAGCGGGAGAGTACACCGGGGAGCTGTTTTTT. Translating gives CASSIRLAGEYTGELFF.

This clonotype was found once. The rearrangement joins TRBV5-1 to TRBJ2-3; D is perhaps TRBD1 (5 bases). Germline V gene data show CDR1 as SGHRS and CDR2 as YFSETQ. V was trimmed by 0 bases and J by 3 bases, leaving 8 bases between them. This CDR3 is built from 14 residues. Here the CDR3 reads CASSLDRQTDTQYF. The CDR3 DNA sequence: TGCGCCAGCAGCTTGGACAGGCAAACAGATACGCAGTATTTT. The variable domain in full, completed from reference TRBV5-1 and TRBJ2-3, reads KAGVTQTPRYLIKTRGQQVTLSCSPISGHRSVSWYQQTPGQGLQFLFEYFSETQRNKGNFPGRFSGRQFSNSRSEMNVSTLELGDSALYLCASSLDRQTDTQYFGPGTRLTVL.

The gene calls are TRBV4-1 and TRBJ2-7; no clear D. The CDR3 totals 13 residues. V lost 0 bases and J lost 6, with 9 bases in between. From germline, CDR1 is MGHRA and CDR2 YSYEKL. The chain's CDR3 is CASSQDEQLEQYF. CDR3 coding DNA: TGCGCCAGCAGCCAAGACGAACAGCTCGAGCAGTACTTC.

This clonotype was counted a few times. V and J are TRBV7-9 and TRBJ1-5, with 7 bases matching TRBD1. CDR3 length: 15 residues. The germline V gene encodes CDR1 SEHNR and CDR2 FQNEAQ (reference sequence). V was clipped by 3 bases and J by 2 bases; unmatched bases: 4. Here the CDR3 reads CASSLGGQGNQPQHF. The DNA for the CDR3 is TGTGCCAGCAGCTTGGGCGGACAGGGCAATCAGCCCCAGCATTTT.

This clonotype has ten or more counts. V gene TRBV12-3 or TRBV12-4 combines with J gene TRBJ1-4; perhaps TRBD1 as D (5 bases). This CDR3 has 12 residues. The V and J ends lost 6 bases and 7 bases respectively, with 9 bases between them. CDR3 residues: CASSPQGEKLFF. CDR3 coding DNA: TGTGCCAGCAGCCCCCAGGGTGAAAAACTGTTTTTT.

The rearrangement uses TRBV4-2 and TRBJ2-7; no definite D call. Deletions cut 0 bases from V and 4 bases from J, with 7 bases between. The germline gives CDR1 LGHNA, CDR2 YNFKEQ. CDR3 length: 13 residues. The CDR3 DNA is TGTGCCAGCAGCCAAGATCAGATGTACGAGCAGTACTTC. It is translated as CASSQDQMYEQYF.

The rearrangement joins TRBV20-1 to TRBJ1-4; D remains ambiguous. V gave up 6 bases and J gave up 7 bases, with 9 bases separating them. CDR1 is DFQATT, CDR2 SNEGSKA, per germline (reference sequence). There are 11 residues in the CDR3. CDR3 in DNA: TGCAGTGCCGGGGTAACTGAAAAACTGTTTTTT. It translates to CSAGVTEKLFF.

There are a few counts of this clonotype. V usage is TRBV20-1 and J usage is TRBJ2-1; D uncertain. The V gene's germline CDR1 is DFQATT and CDR2 SNEGSKA (reference sequence). The CDR3 is 16 residues long. V dropped 1 base and J dropped 0 bases, with 13 bases sitting between them. The CDR3 is CSARVRAASSYNEQFF. The CDR3 DNA is TGCAGTGCTAGAGTCCGGGCAGCGAGCTCCTACAATGAGCAGTTCTTC.

The sample holds a few counts of this clonotype. The chain employs TRBV7-2 and TRBJ2-5; perhaps TRBD2 as D (6 bases). Germline V gives CDR1 SGHTA, CDR2 FQGNSA. The CDR3 is 15 amino acids. V shed 1 base and J shed 4 bases, with 13 bases lying between them. The CDR3, as DNA: TGTGCCAGCAGCTTAGGTGCTAGCGAGAGAGAGACCCAGTACTTC. The encoded protein is CASSLGASERETQYF.

This clonotype showed up many times. The chain carries TRBV12-3 or TRBV12-4 and TRBJ2-7; the D is unclear. Trimming stripped 5 bases from V and 5 bases from J, with 10 bases between. The CDR3 runs to 12 residues. The DNA of the CDR3 is TGTGCCAGCAGTCCTTATAATAACGAGCAGTACTTC. Translation gives CASSPYNNEQYF.

The V and J genes are TRBV27 and TRBJ2-3, with 8 nucleotides matching TRBD2. Unmatched junction bases numbered 14, after V lost 5 bases and J lost 1 base. The CDR3 extends over 18 amino acids. The germline gives CDR1 MNHEY, CDR2 SMNVEV (reference sequence). DNA of the CDR3: TGTGCCAGCAGTCCTCGGTTAGCCCTCGGGAGGGGCACAGATACGCAGTATTTT. It codes for CASSPRLALGRGTDTQYF.

This chain joins TRBV27 and TRBJ2-1; D might be TRBD1 or TRBD2, each matching 5 bases. CDR1 is MNHEY, CDR2 SMNVEV, per germline (reference sequence). V dropped 5 bases and J dropped 15 bases, with 17 bases sitting between them. There are 12 residues in the CDR3. For the CDR3, the DNA is TGTGCCAGCAGTCCCGGGACCTTTCGTCGGTTCTTC. Translation gives CASSPGTFRRFF.

This clonotype has just one count. The chain links TRBV5-1 to TRBJ2-3; TRBD2 matches at 11 bases. After removal of 4 bases from V and 1 base from J, the junction contained 11 bases not matched to a gene. There are 18 residues in the CDR3. Germline V gene sequence: CDR1 SGHRS, CDR2 YFSETQ. The CDR3 DNA reads TGCGCCAGCAGCGCCCGCGTGGGACTAGCGGTGGGCACAGATACGCAGTATTTT. This codes for CASSARVGLAVGTDTQYF.